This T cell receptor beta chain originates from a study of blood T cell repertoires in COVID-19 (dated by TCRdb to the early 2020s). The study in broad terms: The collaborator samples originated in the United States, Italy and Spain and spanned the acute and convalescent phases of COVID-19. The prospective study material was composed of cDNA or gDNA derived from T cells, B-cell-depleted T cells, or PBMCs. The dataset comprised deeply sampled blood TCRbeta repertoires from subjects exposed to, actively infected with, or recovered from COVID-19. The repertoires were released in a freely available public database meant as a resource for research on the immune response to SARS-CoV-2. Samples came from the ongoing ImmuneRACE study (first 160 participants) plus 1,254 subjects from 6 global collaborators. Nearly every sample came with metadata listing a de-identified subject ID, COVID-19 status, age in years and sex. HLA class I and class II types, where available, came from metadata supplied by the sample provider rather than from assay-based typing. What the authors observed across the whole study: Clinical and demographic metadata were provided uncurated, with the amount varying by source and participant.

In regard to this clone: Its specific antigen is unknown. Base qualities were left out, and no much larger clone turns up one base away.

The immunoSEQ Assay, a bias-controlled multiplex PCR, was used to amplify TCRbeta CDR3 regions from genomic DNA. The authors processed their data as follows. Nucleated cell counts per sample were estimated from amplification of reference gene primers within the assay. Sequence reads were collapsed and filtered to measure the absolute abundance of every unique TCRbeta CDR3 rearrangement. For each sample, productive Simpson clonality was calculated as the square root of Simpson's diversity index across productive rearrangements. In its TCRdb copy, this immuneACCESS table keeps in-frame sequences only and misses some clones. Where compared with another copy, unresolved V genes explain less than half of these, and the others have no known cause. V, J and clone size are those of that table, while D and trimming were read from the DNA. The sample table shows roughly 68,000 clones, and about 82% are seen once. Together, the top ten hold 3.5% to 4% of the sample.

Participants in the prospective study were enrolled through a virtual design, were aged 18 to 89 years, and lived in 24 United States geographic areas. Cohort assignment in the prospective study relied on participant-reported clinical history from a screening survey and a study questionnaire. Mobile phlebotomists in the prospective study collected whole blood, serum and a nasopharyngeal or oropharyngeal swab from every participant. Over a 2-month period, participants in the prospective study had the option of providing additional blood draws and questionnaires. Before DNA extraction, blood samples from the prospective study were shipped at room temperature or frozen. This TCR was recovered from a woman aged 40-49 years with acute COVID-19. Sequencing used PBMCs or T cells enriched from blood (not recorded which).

The CDR3: CASREQVSTDTQYF. The DNA sequence follows: TGTGCCAGCAGAGAACAGGTTAGCACAGATACGCAGTATTTT. The sequence joins TRBV2 to TRBJ2-3; matching of 5 bases hints at TRBD1 as the D gene. According to the germline V gene, CDR1 reads SNHLY and CDR2 reads FYNNEI. Including cysteine and phenylalanine, the CDR3 has 14 amino acids. Only the CDR3 portion is preserved as DNA: 42 bases, with reading frame beginning at the first base. Cut back by 6 bases and 0 bases, the V and J ends lie 10 bases apart.